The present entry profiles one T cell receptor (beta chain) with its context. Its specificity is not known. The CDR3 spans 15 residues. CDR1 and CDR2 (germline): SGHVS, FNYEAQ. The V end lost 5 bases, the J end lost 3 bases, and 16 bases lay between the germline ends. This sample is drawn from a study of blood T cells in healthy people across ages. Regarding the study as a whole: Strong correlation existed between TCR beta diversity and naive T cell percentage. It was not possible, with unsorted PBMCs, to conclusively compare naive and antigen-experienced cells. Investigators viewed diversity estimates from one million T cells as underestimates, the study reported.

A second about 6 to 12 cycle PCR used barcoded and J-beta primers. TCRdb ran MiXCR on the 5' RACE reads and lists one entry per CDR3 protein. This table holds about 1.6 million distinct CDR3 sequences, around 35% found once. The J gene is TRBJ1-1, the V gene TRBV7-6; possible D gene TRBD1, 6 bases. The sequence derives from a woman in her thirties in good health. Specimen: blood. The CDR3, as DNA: TGTGCCAGCAGCCCCCCAGGGGTGGGGGACACTGAAGCTTTCTTT. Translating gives CASSPPGVGDTEAFF.